This T cell receptor (beta chain) comes out of a study of T-cell memory formation after mild COVID-19. Overall study findings and caveats: CD4/CD8 balance characterized clones contracting day 15 to 85, and CD4+ skew characterized later expanders. Of the contracting clones, CD4+ ones lay mainly in CM and EM, and CD8+ ones in EMRA.

V was pared by 0 bases and J by 0 bases, with 9 bases of the junction left unmatched. There are 19 residues in the CDR3. Germline loops: CDR1 SGHDN, CDR2 FVKESK. With regard to this clonotype: Its antigen is undetermined.

TCRdb recomputed calls from the 5' RACE reads with MiXCR, one row per CDR3 protein. The sample lists roughly 510,000 distinct CDR3 sequences, approximately 15% occurring once. The chain couples TRBV14 to TRBJ2-2; 8 bases line up with TRBD1. The sample was PBMCs or a T cell subset sorted from them (not recorded which). This TCR came from an adult woman who had mild COVID-19 (a few samples of this study predate the infection). Cell type and time point are not known. This CDR3 is CASSQESTGAIANTGELFF. The CDR3 DNA is TGTGCCAGCAGCCAAGAATCGACAGGGGCCATTGCGAACACCGGGGAGCTGTTTTTT.